This entry lists 24 T cell receptor beta chains sequenced from one sample in a study of blood T cell repertoires in COVID-19. The table came from immunoSEQ multiplex PCR; TCRdb's copy has only in-frame clones and leaves some out. The sample consists of approximately 100,000 clones, about 82% of them appearing once. The specimen was peripheral blood. The origin of the receptors is a man older than 75 with COVID-19, enrolled during active disease.

The chain combines TRBV28 with TRBJ1-4, with TRBD1 matching 9 bases. V lost 4 bases to trimming and J lost 10 bases; unmatched junction nucleotides: 7. The CDR3 is 14 amino acids. Germline V gene data show CDR1 as MDHEN and CDR2 as SYDVKM. The CDR3 spells CASSSYRGRVKLFF. CDR3 in DNA: TGTGCCAGCAGTTCTTACAGGGGGCGTGTAAAACTGTTTTTT.

The chain uses TRBV9 and TRBJ1-2; 10 bases are shared with TRBD1. CDR3 length: 18 residues. The germline CDR1 and CDR2 sequences are SGDLS and YYNGEE. V was pared by 4 bases and J by 4 bases, with 16 bases of the junction left unmatched. CDR3 amino acids: CASSPESYPGTGAYGYTF. The CDR3 bases are TGTGCCAGCAGCCCTGAAAGCTACCCCGGGACAGGGGCCTATGGCTACACCTTC.

The gene calls are TRBV5-1 and TRBJ1-2; 7 nucleotides agree with TRBD1. The CDR3 is 14 amino acids. J gave up 3 bases and V 4 bases, and 6 bases lay outside the gene matches. Germline loops: CDR1 SGHRS, CDR2 YFSETQ. The CDR3 DNA reads as TGCGCCAGCAGCCGCGGGGGGACAGACTATGGCTACACCTTC. Translating it yields CASSRGGTDYGYTF.

This chain uses TRBV6-5 with TRBJ1-6, with TRBD1 identical over 8 bases. V was pared by 0 bases and J by 7 bases, with 2 bases of the junction left unmatched. The CDR3 is 15 amino acids. In germline, CDR1 is MNHEY, CDR2 SVGAGI. The CDR3 sequence is CASSYSPGGNSPLHF. The CDR3 DNA follows: TGTGCCAGCAGTTACTCGCCAGGGGGCAATTCACCCCTCCACTTT.

This chain connects TRBV4-3 to TRBJ2-1; 7 bases map to TRBD2. In germline, CDR1 is LGHNA, CDR2 YSLEER. V lost 4 bases, J lost 0 bases, and 3 bases stayed unmatched. The CDR3 loop spans 15 amino acids. The chain's CDR3 is CASSPQRDSYNEQFF. In DNA, the CDR3 is TGCGCCAGCAGCCCCCAGCGGGACTCCTACAATGAGCAGTTCTTC.

This chain joins TRBV9 and TRBJ1-4; possible D gene TRBD1, 5 bases. The CDR3 loop spans 14 amino acids. Trimming pared 4 bases from V and 4 bases from J, leaving 11 bases between. Germline V gene lookup returns CDR1 SGDLS and CDR2 YYNGEE. For the CDR3, the DNA is TGTGCCAGCAGCTTTGGGGGGGATAATGAAAAACTGTTTTTT. It yields the protein CASSFGGDNEKLFF.

The chain couples TRBV4-3 to TRBJ2-1, with TRBD1 matching 8 bases. The length of the CDR3 is 17 residues. Germline CDR1 reads LGHNA; CDR2 reads YSLEER. The V segment lost 1 base and the J segment 4 bases; nucleotides outside the gene matches: 9. CDR3 loop: CASSQGRDRGLYNEQFF. The DNA of the CDR3 is TGCGCCAGCAGCCAAGGACGTGACAGGGGACTGTACAATGAGCAGTTCTTC.

The gene calls are TRBV6-1 and TRBJ1-4; a possible D gene is TRBD1 (6 bases). CDR3 size: 15 residues. CDR1 is MNHNS, CDR2 SASEGT, per germline. The germline V and J ends were trimmed by 3 bases and 8 bases, with 16 bases remaining between them. The DNA of the CDR3 is TGTGCCAGCAGTGACGCACAGGGAGCTGGGGAAAAACTGTTTTTT. As protein: CASSDAQGAGEKLFF.

V usage is TRBV10-3 and J usage is TRBJ2-5, with a tentative D call TRBD2 (7 bases). Germline V lookup: CDR1 ENHRY, CDR2 SYGVKD. Trimming pared 4 bases from V and 4 bases from J, leaving 13 bases between. This CDR3 spans 14 amino acids. The CDR3 region is CAISGLGGGETQYF. The CDR3 DNA reads TGTGCCATCAGTGGCCTGGGAGGGGGAGAGACCCAGTACTTC.

This sequence joins TRBV2 and TRBJ2-7, with D possibly matching TRBD1 (6 bases). The V gene's germline CDR1 is SNHLY and CDR2 FYNNEI. V was pared by 5 bases and J by 5 bases, with 16 bases between. The CDR3 length is 14 residues. CDR3 bases: TGTGCCAGCAGTCGGGCAGGGGTAGGCAACGAGCAGTACTTC. Translating it yields CASSRAGVGNEQYF. The variable domain in full, with the rest retrieved from reference TRBV2 and TRBJ2-7, is EPEVTQTPSHQVTQMGQEVILRCVPISNHLYFYWYRQILGQKVEFLVSFYNNEISEKSEIFDDQFSVERPDGSNFTLKIRSTKLEDSAMYFCASSRAGVGNEQYFGPGTRLTVT.

The CDR3 DNA is TGTGCCACCAGTCAAAACCCAAGCTCTACTAGCACAGATACGCAGTATTTT. Translation gives CATSQNPSSTSTDTQYF. V gene TRBV24-1 combines with J gene TRBJ2-3; D is unclear. CDR1 and CDR2 from the germline V gene are KGHDR and SFDVKD. The ends were cut back, 6 bases at V and 0 bases at J, with 18 bases in the middle. The CDR3 loop spans 17 amino acids.

This clone was seen a single time. The rearrangement uses TRBV5-6 and TRBJ2-5; 13 bases map to TRBD2. V shed 5 bases and J 4 bases; nucleotides not matched to a gene: 8. In germline, CDR1 is SGHDT, CDR2 YYEEEE. This CDR3 region has 16 residues. The CDR3 spells CASSSLGLAGAETQYF. DNA of the CDR3: TGTGCCAGCAGTTCTTTAGGACTAGCGGGAGCAGAGACCCAGTACTTC.

The chain is built from TRBV28 and TRBJ2-7; D not resolved. Germline CDR1 MDHEN, CDR2 SYDVKM. V was trimmed by 2 bases and J by 3 bases, leaving 14 bases between them. The CDR3 consists of 15 residues. As DNA, the CDR3 is TGTGCCAGCAGTTTAGCCGGTGGTAGCCTCTACGAGCAGTACTTC. Translated: CASSLAGGSLYEQYF.

The chain joins TRBV28 to TRBJ2-2, with D possibly being TRBD1 (6 bases). This CDR3 is built from 14 residues. Germline CDR1 MDHEN, CDR2 SYDVKM. Trimming stripped 6 bases from V and 5 bases from J, with 13 bases between. The CDR3 spells CASSRTVSTGELFF. CDR3 DNA: TGTGCCAGCAGCCGGACAGTCTCAACCGGGGAGCTGTTTTTT.

The sample holds a few counts of this clone. The chain carries TRBV5-1 and TRBJ2-5, with 10 positions matching TRBD2. Losses at the gene ends were 1 base for V and 4 bases for J; bases not matched to a gene: 4. Germline V CDR1 and CDR2: SGHRS, YFSETQ. This CDR3 spans 15 amino acids. CDR3 sequence (DNA): TGCGCCAGCAGCTTGCTAGCGGGAGATATAGAGACCCAGTACTTC. Translated: CASSLLAGDIETQYF.

This rearrangement joins TRBV28 to TRBJ2-7; no reliable D call. V lost 2 bases and J 6 bases, leaving 8 bases between the germline ends. Germline loops: CDR1 MDHEN, CDR2 SYDVKM. The length of the CDR3 is 12 residues. CDR3: CASSLTRGEQYF. The CDR3 region has the DNA TGTGCCAGCAGTTTAACGCGTGGCGAGCAGTACTTC.

The gene calls are TRBV12-3 or TRBV12-4 and TRBJ2-3; 11 bases are shared with TRBD1. V gave up 3 bases and J gave up 11 bases; unmatched junction bases: 4. The CDR3 is 13 residues long. CDR3 sequence reads: CASSLDRGQGQYF. DNA for the CDR3: TGTGCCAGCAGTTTGGACAGGGGGCAAGGGCAGTATTTT.

A few counts support this clone. This rearrangement joins TRBV10-3 to TRBJ1-1; 7 bases are shared with TRBD1. The junction had 4 bases not matched to a gene; V was cut back by 6 bases and J by 6 bases. The CDR3 is made up of 12 amino acids. Germline lookup yields CDR1 ENHRY and CDR2 SYGVKD. The CDR3 bases are TGTGCCATCAGCCGACAGGGCTCTGAAGCTTTCTTT. This translates into CAISRQGSEAFF.

The CDR3 region has the DNA TGTGCCAGCAGCCAAAGGACAGGGGACCCACAAGAGACCCAGTACTTC. It encodes CASSQRTGDPQETQYF. The chain joins TRBV4-2 to TRBJ2-5; 9 nucleotides line up with TRBD1. The CDR3 runs 16 residues. Trimming removed 2 bases from V and 2 bases from J; junction bases left unmatched: 6. The V gene's germline CDR1 is LGHNA and CDR2 YNFKEQ.

The gene calls are TRBV19 and TRBJ2-3, with 13 positions matching TRBD2. The junction had 2 bases not matched to a gene; V was cut back by 5 bases and J by 0 bases. CDR3 size: 16 residues. In germline, CDR1 is LNHDA, CDR2 SQIVND (reference sequence). DNA for the CDR3: TGTGCCAGTAGTCCGGGACTAGCGGGAAGCACAGATACGCAGTATTTT. Translating gives CASSPGLAGSTDTQYF. The whole variable domain, filled in from reference TRBV19 and TRBJ2-3, reads DGGITQSPKYLFRKEGQNVTLSCEQNLNHDAMYWYRQDPGQGLRLIYYSQIVNDFQKGDIAEGYSVSREKKESFPLTVTSAQKNPTAFYLCASSPGLAGSTDTQYFGPGTRLTVL.

The chain couples TRBV7-9 to TRBJ2-4, with 8 bases that match TRBD2. Germline V CDR1 and CDR2: SEHNR, FQNEAQ (reference sequence). With 5 bases clipped from V and 2 bases from J, the junction kept 14 bases outside the gene matches. The CDR3 sequence is 18 residues long. CDR3 in DNA: TGTGCCAGCAGCCGCTGGCGAGTAGCGGGAAACCCCAAAAACATTCAGTACTTC. Translation: CASSRWRVAGNPKNIQYF. The complete variable domain, with remaining parts taken from reference TRBV7-9 and TRBJ2-4, reads DTGVSQNPRHKITKRGQNVTFRCDPISEHNRLYWYRQTLGQGPEFLTYFQNEAQLEKSRLLSDRFSAERPKGSFSTLEIQRTEQGDSAMYLCASSRWRVAGNPKNIQYFGAGTRLSVL.

The CDR3 DNA is TGTGCCAGCAGTTTATTTGGGGAGAACTATGGCTACACCTTC. It encodes CASSLFGENYGYTF. This chain connects TRBV28 to TRBJ1-2, with no clear D. V gave up 1 base and J gave up 2 bases, with 8 bases separating them. Germline-derived CDR1 and CDR2 are MDHEN and SYDVKM. This CDR3 has 14 amino acids.

The V and J genes are TRBV5-5 and TRBJ1-5; no definite D call. The CDR3 sequence is 15 residues long. Per the germline V gene, CDR1 is SGHKS and CDR2 is YYEKEE (reference sequence). V was pared by 4 bases and J by 2 bases, with 13 bases between. CDR3 residues: CASSLAGNGNQPQHF. The CDR3 region has the DNA TGTGCCAGCAGCCTGGCCGGGAATGGCAATCAGCCCCAGCATTTT.

On this clone: Distinct nucleotide sequences in the sample also encode this CDR3. The chain joins TRBV5-1 to TRBJ1-1; D possibly corresponds to TRBD1 (5 bases). The germline CDR1 and CDR2 sequences are SGHRS and YFSETQ. CDR3 length: 15 residues. V dropped 0 bases and J dropped 1 base, with 10 bases sitting between them. The CDR3 protein is CASSLGNTGNTEAFF. CDR3 sequence (DNA): TGCGCCAGCAGCTTGGGCAATACAGGGAACACTGAAGCTTTCTTT.